A single sample is the source of the 13 T cell receptor beta chains below, sequenced in a study of T cell responses to AZD1222 COVID-19 vaccine. Sequenced by immunoSEQ multiplex PCR; TCRdb stores in-frame clones only, minus some. The sample gives roughly 130,000 clones, 80% to 95% of which show up once; around 2.7% is in the top ten. The sample here was peripheral blood, taken on day 0 of AZD1222 vaccination. Every receptor here comes from an adult in good health.

This clone was detected a few times. This chain connects TRBV10-3 to TRBJ2-1, with D possibly being TRBD2 (6 bases). The CDR3 is 14 amino acids. Germline V gene sequence: CDR1 ENHRY, CDR2 SYGVKD. V was clipped by 7 bases and J by 5 bases, with 15 bases between them. The CDR3 coding sequence is TGTGCCATCACCCAGAGGGGCGGGAACAATGAGCAGTTCTTC. Its translation: CAITQRGGNNEQFF.

V is TRBV5-1 and J is TRBJ1-1; 7 bases fit TRBD1. V lost 4 bases to trimming and J lost 6 bases; unmatched junction nucleotides: 18. Germline V gene sequence: CDR1 SGHRS, CDR2 YFSETQ. The CDR3 totals 17 residues. The CDR3 sequence is CASSVAGRDRGRAEAFF. CDR3 coding DNA: TGCGCCAGCAGCGTGGCAGGCCGGGACAGAGGGAGGGCTGAAGCTTTCTTT.

The chain has TRBV19 and TRBJ1-5, with 8 bases aligning to TRBD1. J gave up 2 bases and V 6 bases, and 3 bases lay outside the gene matches. The CDR3 contains 14 residues. CDR1 and CDR2 (germline): LNHDA, SQIVND (reference sequence). The CDR3 loop is CASRGQAGNQPQHF. The CDR3 DNA sequence: TGTGCCAGTAGGGGACAGGCCGGCAATCAGCCCCAGCATTTT.

The rearrangement joins TRBV4-3 to TRBJ1-2; 7 bases agree with TRBD1. The CDR3 spans 16 residues. V shed 1 base and J 0 bases; nucleotides not matched to a gene: 5. Germline CDR1 and CDR2: LGHNA and YSLEER. The CDR3 loop is CASSQGLQGANYGYTF. In nucleotides, the CDR3 is TGCGCCAGCAGCCAAGGTCTTCAGGGGGCTAACTATGGCTACACCTTC.

This clone was picked up one time. The chain recombines TRBV5-4 with TRBJ1-6; possibly TRBD1 for D (5 bases). This CDR3 is 13 amino acids long. The V end was cut by 2 bases, the J end by 13 bases, with 13 bases between. Germline V CDR1 and CDR2: SGHNT, YYREEE (reference sequence). CDR3 in amino acids: CASSFHSREPLHF. Written as DNA, the CDR3 is TGTGCCAGCAGCTTCCATTCCAGGGAGCCCCTCCACTTT.

The rearrangement links TRBV6-5 to TRBJ1-4; no clear D gene. Germline loops: CDR1 MNHEY, CDR2 SVGAGI. Trimming cost V 2 bases and J 8 bases, with 12 bases left between them. CDR3 size: 14 residues. CDR3 sequence: CASSYMGSREKLFF. The CDR3 nucleotides are TGTGCCAGCAGTTACATGGGTTCTCGGGAAAAACTGTTTTTT.

The rearrangement joins TRBV6-2 or TRBV6-3 to TRBJ2-1; maybe TRBD2 (5 bases). Trimming pared 2 bases from V and 9 bases from J, leaving 11 bases between. The CDR3 contains 13 residues. Germline V gene lookup returns CDR1 MNHEY and CDR2 SVGEGT. The CDR3 reads CASSYPLEGEQFF. The CDR3, as DNA: TGTGCCAGCAGTTACCCCCTAGAGGGTGAGCAGTTCTTC.

The genes are TRBV3-1 (or the pseudogene TRBV3-2) and TRBJ1-3; TRBD1 might be the D (6 bases). The germline V gene encodes CDR1 LGHDT and CDR2 YNNKEL (reference sequence). This CDR3 spans 14 amino acids. V dropped 5 bases and J dropped 5 bases, with 13 bases sitting between them. The CDR3 sequence is CASSYSGARNTIYF. The CDR3 DNA sequence: TGTGCCAGCAGCTATTCAGGGGCAAGAAACACCATATATTTT.

The chain has TRBV9 and TRBJ2-5; 10 bases match TRBD2. Losses at the gene ends were 4 bases for V and 6 bases for J; bases not matched to a gene: 12. Germline V lookup: CDR1 SGDLS, CDR2 YYNGEE. The CDR3 is 16 amino acids. CDR3 loop: CASSTSLGTSAQTQYF. In DNA, the CDR3 is TGTGCCAGCAGCACCTCCCTTGGGACTAGCGCGCAGACCCAGTACTTC.

The chain employs TRBV27 and TRBJ2-1; perhaps D is TRBD1 or TRBD2 (5 bases each). Germline values: CDR1 MNHEY, CDR2 SMNVEV (reference sequence). The CDR3 consists of 14 residues. V was pared by 2 bases and J by 4 bases, with 9 bases between. The CDR3 DNA reads as TGTGCCAGCAGTTTACCAGGGACGTACAATGAGCAGTTCTTC. It translates to CASSLPGTYNEQFF.

The chain is built from TRBV6-5 and TRBJ1-5, with 7 bases fitting TRBD1. V shed 6 bases and J 5 bases; nucleotides not matched to a gene: 7. From germline, CDR1 is MNHEY and CDR2 SVGAGI. This CDR3 is 14 amino acids long. CDR3 nucleotide sequence: TGTGCCAGCAGGGGGGGACAGAACTATCAGCCCCAGCATTTT. Its translation is CASRGGQNYQPQHF.

This clone was seen a few times. This chain joins TRBV11-3 and TRBJ2-7; tentatively, D is TRBD1 (5 bases). Germline loops: CDR1 SGHNT, CDR2 YENEEA. The CDR3 totals 14 residues. The V gene lost 1 base and the J gene lost 2 bases, with 9 bases spanning the gap. This CDR3 reads CASSLVSGPYEQYF. CDR3 coding DNA: TGTGCCAGCAGCTTAGTTTCAGGGCCCTACGAGCAGTACTTC.

This clone was seen once. The J gene is TRBJ1-2, the V gene TRBV7-3; 10 positions match TRBD1. Trimming at V came to 3 bases and at J to 13 bases, leaving 8 bases not matched to a gene. The CDR3 is 13 residues long. CDR1 and CDR2 from the germline V gene are SGHTA and FQGTGA. The CDR3 here is CASSLRQGAGVTF. The CDR3 nucleotides read TGTGCCAGCAGCTTGAGACAGGGGGCTGGAGTCACCTTC.